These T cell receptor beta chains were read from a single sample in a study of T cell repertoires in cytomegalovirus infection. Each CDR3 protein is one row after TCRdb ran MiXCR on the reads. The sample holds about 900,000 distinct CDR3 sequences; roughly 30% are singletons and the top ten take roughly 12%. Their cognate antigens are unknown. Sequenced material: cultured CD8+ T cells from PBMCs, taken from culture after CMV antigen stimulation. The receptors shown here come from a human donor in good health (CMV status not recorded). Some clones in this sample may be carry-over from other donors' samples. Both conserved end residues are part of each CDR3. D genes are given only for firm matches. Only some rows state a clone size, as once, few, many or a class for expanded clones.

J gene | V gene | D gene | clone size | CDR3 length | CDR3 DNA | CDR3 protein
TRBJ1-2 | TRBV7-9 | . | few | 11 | TGTGCCAGCAGCTTAGACTTGGGCTACACCTTC | CASSLDLGYTF
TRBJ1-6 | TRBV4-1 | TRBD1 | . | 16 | TGCGCCAGCAGCCAAGACCCTACAGGGGGGAATTCACCCCTCCACTTT | CASSQDPTGGNSPLHF
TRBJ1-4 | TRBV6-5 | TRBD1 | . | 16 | TGTGCCAGCAGTTACGCCACAGGGGGGGGGAATGAAAAACTGTTTTTT | CASSYATGGGNEKLFF
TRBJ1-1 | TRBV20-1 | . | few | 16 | TGCAGTGCTAGAGCATCGTCATCCTGGGGGGACACTGAAGCTTTCTTT | CSARASSSWGDTEAFF
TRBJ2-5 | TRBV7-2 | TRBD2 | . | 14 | TGTGCCAGCAGCTCTGGACTAGTTTGGGAGACCCAGTACTTC | CASSSGLVWETQYF
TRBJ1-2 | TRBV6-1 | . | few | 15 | TGTGCCAGCAGTTACGAGGGGGACCCGATCTATGGCTACACCTTC | CASSYEGDPIYGYTF
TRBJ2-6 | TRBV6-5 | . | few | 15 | TGTGCCAGCAGTTACTCGATACCCGGGGCCAACGTCCTGACTTTC | CASSYSIPGANVLTF
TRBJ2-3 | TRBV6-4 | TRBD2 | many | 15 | TGTGCCAGCAGCATTAGCGGGGGGAACACAGATACGCAGTATTTT | CASSISGGNTDTQYF
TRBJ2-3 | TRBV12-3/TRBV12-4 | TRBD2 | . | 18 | TGTGCCAGCAGCGGGGGGACTGGGGCCACGACATACACAGATACGCAGTATTTT | CASSGGTGATTYTDTQYF
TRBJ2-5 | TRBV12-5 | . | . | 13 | TGTGCTAGTGGTCCGCCGGGAGCAGAGACCCAGTACTTC | CASGPPGAETQYF
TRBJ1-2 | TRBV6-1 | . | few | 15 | TGTGCCAGCAGTGGGGGCGTTAAAGTCAACTATGGCTACACCTTC | CASSGGVKVNYGYTF
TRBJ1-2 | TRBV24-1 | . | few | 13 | TGTGCCACCAGTGCCACAGGGCGAGGAGGCTACACCTTC | CATSATGRGGYTF
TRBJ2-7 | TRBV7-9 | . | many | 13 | TGTGCCAGCAGCCCGGACAGCTCCTACGAGCAGTACTTC | CASSPDSSYEQYF
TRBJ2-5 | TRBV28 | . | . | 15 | TGTGCCAGCAGTACTCCAACGCACAGGGATGAGACCCAGTACTTC | CASSTPTHRDETQYF
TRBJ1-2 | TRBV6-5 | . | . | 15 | TGTGCCAGCAGTAAAAGGACACGAAGTGCCTATGGCTACACCTTC | CASSKRTRSAYGYTF
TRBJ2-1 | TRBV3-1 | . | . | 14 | TGTGCCAGCAGCCACGCGACAGCCTACAATGAGCAGTTCTTC | CASSHATAYNEQFF
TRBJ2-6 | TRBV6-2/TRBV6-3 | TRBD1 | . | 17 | TGTGCCAGCAGTTGGACAGGTGCCCTTGCCGGGGCCAACGTCCTGACTTTC | CASSWTGALAGANVLTF
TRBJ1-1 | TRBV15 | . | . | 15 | TGTGCCACCAGCAGAGATGGGATGCGGAACACTGAAGCTTTCTTT | CATSRDGMRNTEAFF
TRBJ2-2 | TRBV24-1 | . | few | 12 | TGTGCCACCAGACTCAACACCGGGGAGCTGTTTTTT | CATRLNTGELFF
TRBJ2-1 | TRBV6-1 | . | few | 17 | TGTGCCAGCATTAGAGGGCCAGCGGTGGGCTCCTACAATGAGCAGTTCTTC | CASIRGPAVGSYNEQFF
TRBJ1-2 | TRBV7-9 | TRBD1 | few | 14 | TGTGCCAGCAGCATCCCGACAGGGACCTATGGCTACACCTTC | CASSIPTGTYGYTF
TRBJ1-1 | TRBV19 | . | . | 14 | TGTGCCAGTAAGCCCCGACAGGCCCGCACTGAAGCTTTCTTT | CASKPRQARTEAFF
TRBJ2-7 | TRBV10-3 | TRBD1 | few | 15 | TGTGCCATCAGTGATTGGGACAGGGGCTCCTACGAGCAGTACTTC | CAISDWDRGSYEQYF
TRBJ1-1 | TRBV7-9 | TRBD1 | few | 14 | TGTGCCAGCAGCACAGGGGCCCCGCTCACTGAAGCTTTCTTT | CASSTGAPLTEAFF
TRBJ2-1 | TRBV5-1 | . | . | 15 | TGCGCCAGCAGAGTCGAGACCTCGTTAAACAATGAGCAGTTCTTC | CASRVETSLNNEQFF
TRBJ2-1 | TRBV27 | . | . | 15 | TGTGCCAGCAGTCGTATACCCCGAGCGGGCAATGAGCAGTTCTTC | CASSRIPRAGNEQFF
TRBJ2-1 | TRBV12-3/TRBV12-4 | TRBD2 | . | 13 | TGTGCCAGCGGGAGCGGGGGGGCGAGTGAGCAGTTCTTC | CASGSGGASEQFF
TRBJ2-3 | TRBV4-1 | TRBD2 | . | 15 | TGCGCCAGCAGCCAGGCGGGGGGCGGGATAGATACGCAGTATTTT | CASSQAGGGIDTQYF
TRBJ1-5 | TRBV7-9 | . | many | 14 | TGTGCCAGCAGCTTAGACAGCCGGAATCAGCCCCAGCATTTT | CASSLDSRNQPQHF
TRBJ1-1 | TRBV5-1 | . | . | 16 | TGCGCCAGCACATTGGGTGGACCCAACATGAACACTGAAGCTTTCTTT | CASTLGGPNMNTEAFF
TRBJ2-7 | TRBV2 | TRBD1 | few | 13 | TGTGCCAGCAACGCAGGGGGAATCGACGAGCAGTACTTC | CASNAGGIDEQYF
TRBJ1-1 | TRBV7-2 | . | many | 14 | TGTGCCAGCGGGCGGAGACCTATGAACACTGAAGCTTTCTTT | CASGRRPMNTEAFF
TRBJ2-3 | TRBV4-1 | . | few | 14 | TGCGCCAGCAGCGTCTCTGACCTTGAAGATACGCAGTATTTT | CASSVSDLEDTQYF
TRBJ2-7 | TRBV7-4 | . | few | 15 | TGTGCCAGCAGCCCCCAAGCAGGGAATTGGTACGAGCAGTACTTC | CASSPQAGNWYEQYF
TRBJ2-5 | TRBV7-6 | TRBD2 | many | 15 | TGTGCCAGCAGCCATGGGACTAGCGGGGCTGAGACCCAGTACTTC | CASSHGTSGAETQYF
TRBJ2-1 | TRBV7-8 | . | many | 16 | TGTGCCAGCAGCTTAGTGGGAGGATTGACCTACAATGAGCAGTTCTTC | CASSLVGGLTYNEQFF
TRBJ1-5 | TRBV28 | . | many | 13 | TGTGCCAGCAGTTACCCCTCGAATCAGCCCCAGCATTTT | CASSYPSNQPQHF
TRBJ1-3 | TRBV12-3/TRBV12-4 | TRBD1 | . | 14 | TGTGCCAGCATTCTACCGGGACAGCGAAACACCATATACTTT | CASILPGQRNTIYF
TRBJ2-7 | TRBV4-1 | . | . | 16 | TGCGCCAGCAGCCAAGAGTGGACAGTTGTTTGGGTCCAGCAGTACTTC | CASSQEWTVVWVQQYF
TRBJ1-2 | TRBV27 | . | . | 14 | TGTGCCAGCACCGGGAGGGGGGCTAACTATGGCTACACCTTC | CASTGRGANYGYTF
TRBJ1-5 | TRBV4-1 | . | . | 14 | TGCGCCAGCAGCTCGTACGAGGCGGGTCAGCCCCAGCATTTT | CASSSYEAGQPQHF
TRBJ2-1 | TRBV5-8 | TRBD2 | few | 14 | TGTGCCAGCAGCTTTCAACGGACTAGCGGGGGGGGGTTCTTC | CASSFQRTSGGGFF
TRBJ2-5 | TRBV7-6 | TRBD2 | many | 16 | TGTGCCAGCAGCTCGCCGGGGACTAGCGGGACAGAGACCCAGTACTTC | CASSSPGTSGTETQYF
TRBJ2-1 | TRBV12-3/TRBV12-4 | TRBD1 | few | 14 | TGTGCCAGCAGTTTCAGGGGGAATGGCAATGAGCAGTTCTTC | CASSFRGNGNEQFF
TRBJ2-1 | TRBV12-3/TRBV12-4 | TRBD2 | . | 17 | TGTGCCAGCAGTTTAATGCCACTAGCGGGGCAGAGCAATGAGCAGTTCTTC | CASSLMPLAGQSNEQFF
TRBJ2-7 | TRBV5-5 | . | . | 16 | TGTGCCAGCAGCTACATACAGGGCTTGAGCTCCTACGAGCAGTACTTC | CASSYIQGLSSYEQYF
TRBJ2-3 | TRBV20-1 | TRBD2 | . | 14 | TGCAGTGCTAGAGGACTAGCGGTCACAGATACGCAGTATTTT | CSARGLAVTDTQYF